This T cell receptor (beta chain) was found in a study of shared clonotypes between healthy human individuals. Points from the study as a whole: An anticipated effect of sequencing depth on clonotype sharing among donors was recognized.

Execution of the assay was at deep level. Sequencing was performed with immunoSEQ multiplex PCR; in TCRdb, only in-frame clones are kept and a portion is missing. The repertoire consists of 1.6 million or so clones, with roughly 96% occurring once and the leading ten covering approximately 1.1%. Concerning this clone itself: What it binds is unknown.

Donors included only healthy HIV-negative adults lacking recent acute infections or vaccinations. The sequenced sample consisted of naive CD4+ T cells sorted from blood. Subset: CD45RA+ positively selected. The clonotype comes from a man aged 30 to 45 in good health.

CDR3 in DNA: TGTGCCAGTTTCGGCGGACAGGGAAGAGCTTTCTTT. It specifies CASFGGQGRAFF. The chain recombines TRBV19 with TRBJ1-1; 8 nucleotides line up with TRBD1. V dropped 8 bases and J dropped 10; count of bases not matched to a gene: 9. CDR3 size: 12 residues. CDR1 is LNHDA and CDR2 is SQIVND in the germline V gene (reference sequence).